The TCR beta chain described here comes from a study of blood T cell repertoires in COVID-19. Study background: T cells, B-cell-depleted T cells, or PBMCs supplied cDNA or gDNA.

Only in-frame clones appear in the TCRdb table, and some are missing; sequencing was by immunoSEQ multiplex PCR. The table has 100,000 to 150,000 clones, 70% to 85% seen once. V lost 1 base and J lost 1, with 8 bases in between. This CDR3 is 14 amino acids long. Per germline, CDR1 SGHKS and CDR2 YYEKEE (reference sequence). Input material: peripheral blood. The TCR sequence derives from an elderly woman with acute or convalescent COVID-19. The V gene is TRBV5-5, the J gene TRBJ1-1; no definite D call. The CDR3 sequence is CASSLQAGNTEAFF. DNA for the CDR3: TGTGCCAGCAGCTTGCAGGCCGGGAACACTGAAGCTTTCTTT.